This TCR beta chain was documented in a study of response to subunit inactivated influenza vaccine listed by TCRdb under 2018. Regarding the study in general: Deep quantitative profiling of the T cell receptor repertoire was used in the study to follow responses to a trivalent subunit inactivated influenza vaccine.

This clonotype was observed a few times. Its antigen is unknown. No base quality information exists; no much larger clone differs at one position. Library generation was performed with RT-PCR. The instrument given in TCRdb is Illumina HiSeq 2500. TCRdb ran its own pipeline on the public reads, namely fastp trimming at Q25 and MiXCR clone calling, and kept in-frame beta chains. CDR3 protein sequences are deduplicated, and each keeps its most common genes and DNA. This sample comprises about 540,000 distinct CDR3 sequences, roughly 23% of them detected only once. The ten biggest clones cover 2.5% to 3% of the sample. Study-wide conclusions, independent of this receptor: The authors suggested that each seasonal influenza vaccination may recruit only a limited number of new T cells.

The CDR3 runs 16 amino acids, cysteine and phenylalanine included. Only CDR3 DNA remains: 48 bases, in frame from the first base. CDR1 and CDR2, per the germline V gene, are SGHRS and YFSETQ. Germline trimming: 3 bases from V, 5 bases from J; junction bases outside gene matches: 6. The sample was also reused in another study, on T cells expressing NK-cell markers. Per that second paper: 5'RACE template switching, by which a universal primer site and unique molecular identifiers were added, was used to make TCR beta cDNA libraries. Three sorted T-cell subsets (CD3+CD56+NKG2C+, CD3+CD56+NKG2C- and CD3+CD56-NKG2C+) from fewer than 10 donors had their TCR beta-chain repertoires profiled. Of the eight sequenced donors, seven were found to be HCMV-seropositive and one was found to be HCMV-seronegative. In several experiments an anti-gammadeltaTCR antibody was added to restrict sorting to alphabetaTCR-expressing T cells. In more than five donors, the dominant CD3+CD56+NKG2C+ clonotypes were found to rank among the top 10 CD8+ clonotypes and to make up about 1.0-7.5% of CD8+ T cells. Those dominant clonotypes were again the most abundant among CD3+CD56-NKG2C+ cells in four donors, at roughly 25-65%. It remained unclear whether the expanded NKG2C-expressing T cell clones were specific for HCMV antigens. All eight donors whose samples were sequenced were randomly selected healthy volunteers, three of them men and five women. To determine HCMV serostatus, a commercial ELISA kit was used to detect HCMV-specific IgG in serum. Ficoll density gradient centrifugation was used to isolate peripheral blood mononuclear cells from blood. Using Miltenyi isolation kits, CD4+ and CD8+ T cells were isolated from PBMC through magnetic immunoseparation. cDNA synthesis was primed from the TCR beta constant segment and was followed by two successive PCR amplification steps. The libraries were sequenced on Illumina HiSeq 2000/2500, MiSeq or NextSeq, producing 2 x 150 bp reads. Reads were demultiplexed and grouped by UMI with MIGEC, and clonotypes were assembled and quantified with MiTCR. To exclude erroneous sequences, any TCR cDNA sequence not supported by at least two reads was discarded. The tcR package was used for downstream repertoire analysis, with clonotypes matched between fractions based on CDR3 nucleotide sequence plus V segment. VDJmatch was used to annotate antigen specificity against VDJdb, with one amino acid substitution in CDR3 permitted.

The receptor was isolated from a man aged 50-59 years who received an inactivated influenza vaccine. Donor details come from another sample of the same person, matched by shared clones. The sample in question was CD4+ T cells sorted from PBMCs, obtained 11 to 12 days after vaccination. The chain employs TRBV5-1 and TRBJ2-1; the junction holds 12 bases that match TRBD2. CDR3 protein: CASSSDSSGGDNEQFF. In nucleotides, the sequence is TGCGCCAGCAGCTCGGACTCTAGCGGGGGGGACAATGAGCAGTTCTTC.